This passage covers 11 T cell receptor beta chains from one sample sequenced in a study of blood T cell repertoires in COVID-19. The data were produced by immunoSEQ multiplex PCR, yet TCRdb's version contains in-frame clones alone and is incomplete. This table holds fewer than 200,000 clones, around 74% found once. What was sequenced was peripheral blood. The source of these receptors is a woman aged 55 to 70 with COVID-19, enrolled during active disease.

This clone was seen once. V and J are TRBV20-1 and TRBJ2-5, with no clear D. The CDR3 is 11 amino acids. Germline V gene data show CDR1 as DFQATT and CDR2 as SNEGSKA (reference sequence). Trimming pared 3 bases from V and 3 bases from J, leaving 5 bases between. Here the CDR3 DNA reads TGCAGTGCTAGGCAGGAAGAGACCCAGTACTTC. This encodes CSARQEETQYF.

J is TRBJ2-3 and V is TRBV5-6; D perhaps matches TRBD2 (5 bases). Between the trimmed V and J ends, which lost 2 bases and 8 bases, there was a span of 15 bases. CDR1 and CDR2 from the germline V gene are SGHDT and YYEEEE. The CDR3 contains 14 residues. CDR3 in DNA: TGTGCCAGCAGCTTAGGTCTAGGAGAGGGTACGCAGTATTTT. It yields the protein CASSLGLGEGTQYF.

J is TRBJ1-4 and V is TRBV6-6, with 11 bases that match TRBD1. The CDR3 extends over 15 amino acids. The germline V gene has CDR1 MNHNY and CDR2 SVGAGI (reference sequence). V shed 4 bases and J 6 bases; nucleotides not matched to a gene: 4. The CDR3 sequence: CASSWTGGGDEKLFF. In DNA form, the CDR3 reads TGTGCCAGCAGTTGGACAGGGGGCGGGGATGAAAAACTGTTTTTT.

This rearrangement joins TRBV24-1 to TRBJ2-1; 12 bases match TRBD2. The trim removed 4 bases at V and 3 bases at J, leaving 3 bases unmatched. The CDR3 covers 16 residues. Germline V CDR1 and CDR2: KGHDR, SFDVKD. CDR3 sequence (DNA): TGTGCCACCAGTGAAGGGGGACTAGCGGGCTACAATGAGCAGTTCTTC. It codes for CATSEGGLAGYNEQFF.

This clone has only a few counts. The rearrangement uses TRBV19 and TRBJ2-2; 10 nucleotides line up with TRBD1. Per the germline V gene, CDR1 is LNHDA and CDR2 is SQIVND (reference sequence). Losses at the gene ends were 7 bases for V and 4 bases for J; bases not matched to a gene: 6. The CDR3 is 15 amino acids. In DNA, the CDR3 is TGTGCCAGTACCCGGACAGGGGGGATCACCGGGGAGCTGTTTTTT. This codes for CASTRTGGITGELFF.

Regarding this clone: Other DNA sequences of this sample code for an identical CDR3. This sequence joins TRBV19 and TRBJ1-5; D unclear. Germline assignment: CDR1 LNHDA and CDR2 SQIVND (reference sequence). V lost 0 bases, J lost 3 bases, and 9 bases lay in between. The CDR3 extends over 15 amino acids. CDR3 protein: CASSIDREPNQPQHF. The DNA for the CDR3 is TGTGCCAGTAGTATAGATCGGGAACCCAATCAGCCCCAGCATTTT.

This clone was detected once. The rearrangement links TRBV3-1 (or the pseudogene TRBV3-2) to TRBJ1-6; D is unresolved. Trimming removed 4 bases at V and 12 bases at J, with 10 bases between. The CDR3 contains 12 residues. Germline CDR1 LGHDT, CDR2 YNNKEL (reference sequence). CDR3 residues: CASSPIGLPLHF. The CDR3 bases are TGTGCCAGCAGCCCGATCGGTTTACCCCTCCACTTT.

This rearrangement joins TRBV19 to TRBJ1-1; no clear D. The V end lost 3 bases, the J end lost 0 bases, and 14 bases lay between the germline ends. Germline values: CDR1 LNHDA, CDR2 SQIVND (reference sequence). This CDR3 is built from 16 residues. CDR3 protein: CASSIPTPGMNTEAFF. The CDR3 DNA reads as TGTGCCAGTAGTATCCCCACTCCAGGCATGAACACTGAAGCTTTCTTT.

The rearrangement joins TRBV11-2 to TRBJ2-5; TRBD2 might be the D (5 bases). Germline V gene lookup returns CDR1 SGHAT and CDR2 FQNNGV. CDR3 size: 14 residues. Trimming pared 1 base from V and 1 base from J, leaving 7 bases between. CDR3 residues: CASSLALVQETQYF. The CDR3 coding sequence is TGTGCCAGCAGCTTAGCACTAGTCCAAGAGACCCAGTACTTC.

This rearrangement joins TRBV3-1 (or the pseudogene TRBV3-2) to TRBJ1-1, with no clear D. This CDR3 has 13 residues. Germline V CDR1 and CDR2: LGHDT, YNNKEL (reference sequence). Trimming cost V 1 base and J 1 base, with 4 bases left between them. The CDR3 protein is CASSQVRNTEAFF. Written as DNA, the CDR3 is TGTGCCAGCAGCCAAGTCCGGAACACTGAAGCTTTCTTT.

The CDR3 coding sequence is TGTGCCAGCAGTTTAGAAGCGTTGGATACGCAGTATTTT. It yields the protein CASSLEALDTQYF. The chain employs TRBV12-3 or TRBV12-4 and TRBJ2-3, with D unresolved. CDR3 size: 13 residues. V was pared by 1 base and J by 6 bases, with 8 bases between.